This T cell receptor beta chain was captured by sequencing in a study of immune cell composition in non-small cell lung cancer. Background on the study: Histologic subtype was mainly adenocarcinoma or squamous cell carcinoma. Study findings and constraints: Tumour-associated clones >0.5% occurred in approximately 34% of adenocarcinomas, approximately 74% of squamous. No significant correlation existed between pack-years smoked and tumour clonality.

V was pared by 6 bases and J by 2 bases, with 4 bases of the junction left unmatched. In germline, CDR1 is MRHNA, CDR2 SNTAGT. The CDR3 totals 14 residues. About this clone: Its specificity is unknown.

Sequencing used immunoSEQ multiplex PCR; TCRdb keeps in-frame clones, though not all of them. The table includes some 3,300 clones, roughly 70% detected once. Normal lung was taken at the farthest possible site, at least 3 cm from tumour. The TCR comes from a human donor with non-small cell lung cancer. The V call is TRBV6-4, the J call TRBJ2-3; 8 nucleotides agree with TRBD2. Input material: non-adjacent lung tissue. The CDR3 DNA sequence: TGTGCCAGCAGACTAGCGGAGGACACAGATACGCAGTATTTT. This encodes CASRLAEDTDTQYF.